The 27 T cell receptor beta chains below were found in one sample sequenced in a study of blood T cell repertoires in COVID-19. Assay used: immunoSEQ multiplex PCR; TCRdb lists only in-frame clones, some missing. Found here are 150,000 to 200,000 clones, roughly four fifths of them singletons; the top ten hold 20% to 25%. Sequencing was performed on peripheral blood. The receptors originated from a woman of 80 years or more with acute or convalescent COVID-19.

The V call is TRBV5-1, the J call TRBJ2-7; 8 bases map to TRBD2. The CDR3 runs to 15 residues. V trimming: 0 bases; J trimming: 4 bases; junction bases outside the gene matches: 6. Germline assignment: CDR1 SGHRS and CDR2 YFSETQ. CDR3 nucleotide sequence: TGCGCCAGCAGCTTGGTAAGCGGGAGTCTGTACGAGCAGTACTTC. It codes for CASSLVSGSLYEQYF.

This chain links TRBV2 with TRBJ2-1; 14 nucleotides align to TRBD2. Germline assignment: CDR1 SNHLY and CDR2 FYNNEI. The J segment lost 2 bases and the V segment lost 8 bases, leaving 2 bases of the junction unmatched. This CDR3 has 15 amino acids. CDR3: CASGLAGGPYNEQFF. CDR3 in DNA: TGTGCCAGCGGACTAGCGGGAGGACCCTACAATGAGCAGTTCTTC.

The chain carries TRBV23-1 and TRBJ2-7, with 10 positions matching TRBD1. TRBV23-1 is an ORF, with its function uncertain. The CDR3 contains 15 residues. V lost 4 bases to trimming and J lost 3 bases; unmatched junction nucleotides: 6. CDR3 sequence: CASSPGTGDYYEQYF. The CDR3 nucleotides read TGCGCCAGCAGTCCCGGGACAGGGGATTACTACGAGCAGTACTTC.

This chain links TRBV7-7 with TRBJ2-5; TRBD1 is a possible D gene (7 bases). Trimming cost V 5 bases and J 3 bases, with 16 bases left between them. Germline loops: CDR1 SSHAT, CDR2 FNYEAQ (reference sequence). The CDR3 consists of 15 residues. The CDR3 loop reads CASSQGGQGEETQYF. CDR3 nucleotide sequence: TGTGCCAGCAGCCAAGGAGGGCAGGGGGAAGAGACCCAGTACTTC.

The V call is TRBV7-9, the J call TRBJ1-2; D is perhaps TRBD1 (5 bases). Germline V gene sequence: CDR1 SEHNR, CDR2 FQNEAQ (reference sequence). V was clipped by 6 bases and J by 8 bases, with 13 bases between them. The CDR3 covers 12 residues. CDR3 protein: CASSQVGGGYTF. CDR3 in DNA: TGTGCCAGCAGTCAGGTCGGGGGAGGCTACACCTTC.

The rearrangement joins TRBV18 to TRBJ2-5; tentatively, D is TRBD1 (7 bases). Per the germline V gene, CDR1 is KGHSH and CDR2 is LQKENI. This CDR3 region has 16 residues. V was clipped by 3 bases and J by 4 bases, with 18 bases between them. The CDR3 sequence is CASSPRGGGAGETQYF. Here the CDR3 DNA reads TGTGCCAGCTCACCCCGAGGAGGGGGCGCAGGAGAGACCCAGTACTTC.

This chain links TRBV5-5 with TRBJ1-1; possible D gene TRBD1, 5 bases. The germline V and J ends were trimmed by 4 bases and 1 base, with 14 bases remaining between them. Germline CDR1 is SGHKS and CDR2 is YYEKEE (reference sequence). This CDR3 is 15 amino acids long. The CDR3 nucleotides are TGTGCCAGCAGCCAGCAGCCTCAGGGGAACACTGAAGCTTTCTTT. This translates into CASSQQPQGNTEAFF.

The rearrangement joins TRBV6-4 to TRBJ1-2, with 9 bases lining up with TRBD1. The J segment lost 4 bases and the V segment lost 4 bases, leaving 7 bases of the junction unmatched. CDR3 size: 15 residues. Germline V gene data show CDR1 as MRHNA and CDR2 as SNTAGT. The CDR3 region is CASSVEGTGPYGYTF. The CDR3 DNA follows: TGTGCCAGCAGTGTGGAAGGGACAGGGCCCTATGGCTACACCTTC.

This clone was seen only a few times. The gene calls are TRBV27 and TRBJ2-2; tentatively, D is TRBD2 (6 bases). The CDR3 is 16 residues long. Germline CDR1 and CDR2: MNHEY and SMNVEV (reference sequence). Trimming pared 2 bases from V and 4 bases from J, leaving 14 bases between. CDR3 protein: CASSLTPSVGTGELFF. The CDR3 DNA is TGTGCCAGCAGTTTAACCCCTAGCGTTGGCACCGGGGAGCTGTTTTTT.

A few counts support this clone. The chain carries TRBV7-9 and TRBJ2-7, with 9 bases fitting TRBD1. In germline, CDR1 is SEHNR, CDR2 FQNEAQ (reference sequence). This CDR3 is 15 amino acids long. V lost 4 bases and J lost 5; bases outside the gene matches: 9. The CDR3 nucleotides read TGTGCCAGCAGCTCTCCGGGACAGGGTATACACGAGCAGTACTTC. It codes for CASSSPGQGIHEQYF.

The V gene is TRBV11-2, the J gene TRBJ2-3, with 8 positions matching TRBD2. Germline CDR1 and CDR2: SGHAT and FQNNGV. The trim removed 1 base at V and 4 bases at J, leaving 7 bases unmatched. The CDR3 contains 16 residues. The CDR3 is CASSLVPGLEADTQYF. DNA for the CDR3: TGTGCCAGCAGCTTAGTTCCGGGACTAGAGGCAGATACGCAGTATTTT. Full variable domain (missing parts from reference TRBV11-2 and TRBJ2-3): EAGVAQSPRYKIIEKRQSVAFWCNPISGHATLYWYQQILGQGPKLLIQFQNNGVVDDSQLPKDRFSAERLKGVDSTLKIQPAKLEDSAVYLCASSLVPGLEADTQYFGPGTRLTVL.

The chain has TRBV19 and TRBJ2-7, with TRBD1 matching 8 bases. Germline-derived CDR1 and CDR2 are LNHDA and SQIVND (reference sequence). The junction had 19 bases not matched to a gene; V was cut back by 6 bases and J by 0 bases. This CDR3 region has 19 residues. This chain's CDR3 is CASSTRTGLSVEVSYEQYF. CDR3 DNA: TGTGCCAGTAGCACGAGGACAGGGCTCTCGGTAGAGGTCTCCTACGAGCAGTACTTC.

The V call is TRBV11-2, the J call TRBJ2-1, with D unresolved. The V and J ends lost 5 bases and 6 bases respectively, with 11 bases between them. The CDR3 is 13 residues long. Germline V gene data show CDR1 as SGHAT and CDR2 as FQNNGV. CDR3 protein: CASSLDLANEQFF. The CDR3 DNA follows: TGTGCCAGCAGCCTTGATCTGGCCAATGAGCAGTTCTTC.

J is TRBJ2-7 and V is TRBV14; the match to TRBD1 covers 12 bases. The J segment lost 4 bases and the V segment lost 3 bases, leaving 7 bases of the junction unmatched. The CDR3 consists of 16 residues. The germline CDR1 and CDR2 sequences are SGHDN and FVKESK. In DNA, the CDR3 is TGTGCCAGCAGCCACCCCGGGACAGGGGGCGGGTACGAGCAGTACTTC. Amino acids: CASSHPGTGGGYEQYF.

This sequence joins TRBV3-1 (or the pseudogene TRBV3-2) and TRBJ1-1; 8 positions match TRBD1. V lost 5 bases to trimming and J lost 2 bases; unmatched junction nucleotides: 10. The germline V gene has CDR1 LGHDT and CDR2 YNNKEL (reference sequence). The CDR3 spans 16 residues. The CDR3 nucleotides are TGTGCCAGCAGCTTTCTGGGCGGGACAGGTAACACTGAAGCTTTCTTT. This encodes CASSFLGGTGNTEAFF.

The chain uses TRBV19 and TRBJ1-5, with 10 positions matching TRBD1. This CDR3 region has 14 residues. With 4 bases clipped from V and 4 bases from J, the junction kept 1 base outside the gene matches. CDR1 is LNHDA, CDR2 SQIVND, per germline (reference sequence). CDR3 bases: TGTGCCAGTAGTAGACAGGGGGCAAATCAGCCCCAGCATTTT. Its protein is CASSRQGANQPQHF.

In this sample, this clone turned up once. The rearrangement links TRBV14 to TRBJ2-2; no clear D. Germline V lookup: CDR1 SGHDN, CDR2 FVKESK. The CDR3 loop spans 15 amino acids. V dropped 1 base and J dropped 2 bases, with 8 bases sitting between them. CDR3 amino acids: CASSQVGGNTGELFF. The CDR3 DNA follows: TGTGCCAGCAGCCAAGTCGGCGGTAACACCGGGGAGCTGTTTTTT.

The rearrangement uses TRBV2 and TRBJ1-2; 7 nucleotides line up with TRBD1. Germline lookup yields CDR1 SNHLY and CDR2 FYNNEI. The CDR3 sequence is 14 residues long. V shed 6 bases, J shed 9 bases, and the junction held 13 bases outside the gene matches. The CDR3 loop is CASSEIQGGRSYTF. The CDR3 DNA reads TGTGCCAGCAGCGAAATTCAGGGGGGCCGAAGCTACACCTTC.

This clone has a handful of counts. The chain uses TRBV6-5 and TRBJ2-7; D perhaps matches TRBD1 (6 bases). From germline, CDR1 is MNHEY and CDR2 SVGAGI. This CDR3 has 14 amino acids. Trimming shortened V by 4 bases and J by 2 bases, and 12 bases separated the two germline ends. The CDR3 nucleotides read TGTGCCAGCAGTTCCTCCGGGACAACCTACGAGCAGTACTTC. This translates into CASSSSGTTYEQYF.

V and J are TRBV5-1 and TRBJ1-2; no firm D call. The CDR3 is made up of 17 amino acids. Per germline, CDR1 SGHRS and CDR2 YFSETQ. V lost 3 bases and J 1 base, leaving 19 bases between the germline ends. The CDR3 is CASSSTPSGASNYGYTF. Written as DNA, the CDR3 is TGCGCCAGCAGCTCTACCCCTAGCGGAGCGAGTAACTATGGCTACACCTTC.

This clone has just one count. The rearrangement links TRBV7-2 to TRBJ2-7, with 16 bases lining up with TRBD2. Trimming removed 6 bases from V and 11 bases from J; junction bases left unmatched: 10. The CDR3 loop spans 15 amino acids. Germline CDR1 is SGHTA and CDR2 is FQGNSA. The CDR3 region has the DNA TGTGCCAGCAGTCTAAGGGGACTAGCGGGAGGGGAAAAGTACTTC. Translated, it gives CASSLRGLAGGEKYF. Supplemented by reference TRBV7-2 and TRBJ2-7, the full variable domain reads GAGVSQSPSNKVTEKGKDVELRCDPISGHTALYWYRQSLGQGLEFLIYFQGNSAPDKSGLPSDRFSAERTGGSVSTLTIQRTQQEDSAVYLCASSLRGLAGGEKYFGPGTRLTVT.

A note on this clone: The same CDR3 can be traced to other DNA sequences in this sample. The genes are TRBV5-6 and TRBJ1-2; 7 bases are shared with TRBD1. This CDR3 is built from 12 residues. Germline values: CDR1 SGHDT, CDR2 YYEEEE. V shed 2 bases and J 8 bases; nucleotides not matched to a gene: 3. CDR3 DNA: TGTGCCAGCAGCTTAGACAGGGTCGGCTACACCTTC. Its protein is CASSLDRVGYTF. The entire variable domain, with the rest obtained from reference TRBV5-6 and TRBJ1-2, is as follows: DAGVTQSPTHLIKTRGQQVTLRCSPKSGHDTVSWYQQALGQGPQFIFQYYEEEERQRGNFPDRFSGHQFPNYSSELNVNALLLGDSALYLCASSLDRVGYTFGSGTRLTVV.

V and J are TRBV20-1 and TRBJ2-1; 11 nucleotides agree with TRBD2. Trimming took 3 bases from V and 8 from J; bases not matched to a gene: 3. The CDR3 is 13 amino acids. Germline V lookup: CDR1 DFQATT, CDR2 SNEGSKA (reference sequence). DNA of the CDR3: TGCAGTGCTAGTACTAGCGGGAGTGATGAGCAGTTCTTC. Translated: CSASTSGSDEQFF.

The chain employs TRBV7-5 and TRBJ2-1; whether TRBD2, the table's D call, matches the DNA was not checked. TRBV7-5 is a pseudogene. The CDR3 has 15 amino acids. CDR3 in DNA: TGTGTCAGAAGCTTATGCGGAGAAACCTACAATGAGCAGTTCTTC. This translates into CVRSLCGETYNEQFF.

This clone came up a few times. The sample holds other DNA sequences that translate to the same CDR3. The chain recombines TRBV5-4 with TRBJ2-7, with D unresolved. The V gene lost 2 bases and the J gene lost 4 bases, with 7 bases spanning the gap. The germline CDR1 and CDR2 sequences are SGHNT and YYREEE (reference sequence). The CDR3 is 12 residues long. The CDR3 DNA sequence: TGTGCCAGCAGCTTCGGTTCGTACGAGCAGTACTTC. Its translation is CASSFGSYEQYF.

V usage is TRBV7-2 and J usage is TRBJ2-7, with a weak D call TRBD2 (5 bases). V dropped 3 bases and J dropped 2 bases, with 11 bases sitting between them. CDR3 length: 14 amino acids. Germline V gene sequence: CDR1 SGHTA, CDR2 FQGNSA. The CDR3 region has the DNA TGTGCCAGCAGCTTGTCGTGGGGAGCCTACGAGCAGTACTTC. Its translation is CASSLSWGAYEQYF.

The chain links TRBV7-9 to TRBJ2-7; a weak D match, TRBD2 (6 bases). The CDR3 runs 16 residues. CDR1 and CDR2 (germline): SEHNR, FQNEAQ (reference sequence). Trimming removed 1 base at V and 1 base at J, with 14 bases between. CDR3: CASSLGGSGGSYEQYF. The CDR3 bases are TGTGCCAGCAGCTTAGGTGGTAGCGGTGGGTCCTACGAGCAGTACTTC.